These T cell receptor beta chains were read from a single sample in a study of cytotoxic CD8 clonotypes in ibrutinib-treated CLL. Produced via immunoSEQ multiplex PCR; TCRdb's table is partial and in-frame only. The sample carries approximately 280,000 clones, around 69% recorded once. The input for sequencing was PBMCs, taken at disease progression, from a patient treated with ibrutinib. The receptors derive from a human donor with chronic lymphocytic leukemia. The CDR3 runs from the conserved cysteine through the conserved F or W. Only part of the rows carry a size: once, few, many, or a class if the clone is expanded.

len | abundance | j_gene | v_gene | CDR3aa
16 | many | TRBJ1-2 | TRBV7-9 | CASSLAVGQHNYGYTF
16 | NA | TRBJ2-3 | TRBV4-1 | CASSRGTSGSADTQYF
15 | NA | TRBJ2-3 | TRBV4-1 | CASRVGGGSTDTQYF
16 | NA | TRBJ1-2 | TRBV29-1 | CSVERTNSFLNYGYTF
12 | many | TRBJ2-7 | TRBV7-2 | CASRQGLSEQYF
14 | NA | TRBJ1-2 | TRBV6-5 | CASSTWTGDYGYTF
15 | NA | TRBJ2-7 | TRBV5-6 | CASSLYRGPSYEQYF
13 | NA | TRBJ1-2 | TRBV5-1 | CASSLDGNYGYTF
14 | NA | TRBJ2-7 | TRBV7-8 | CASSLAQAPYEQYF
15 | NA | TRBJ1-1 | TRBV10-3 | CAISESVVRGTEAFF
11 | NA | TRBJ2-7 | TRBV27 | CASSNFYEQYF
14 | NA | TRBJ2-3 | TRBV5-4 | CASSPSLNTDTQYF
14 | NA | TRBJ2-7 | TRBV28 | CASSFGTRALEQYF
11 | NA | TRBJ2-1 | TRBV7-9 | CASSKDNEQFF
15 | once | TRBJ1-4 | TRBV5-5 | CASSFRDRSNEKLFF
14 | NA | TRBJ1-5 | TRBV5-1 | CASSLTGGDQPQHF
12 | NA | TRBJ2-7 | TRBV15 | CATSRGGVEQYF
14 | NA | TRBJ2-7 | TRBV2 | CASSSGQGIDEQYF
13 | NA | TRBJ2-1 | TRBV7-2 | CASSLAENNEQFF
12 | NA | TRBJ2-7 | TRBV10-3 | CAISESIVEQYF
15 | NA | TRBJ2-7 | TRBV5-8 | CASSLIGRVRNEQYF
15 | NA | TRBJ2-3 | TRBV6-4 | CASSLTGGPGDTQYF
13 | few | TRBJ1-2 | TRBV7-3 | CASSSRGQDGYTF
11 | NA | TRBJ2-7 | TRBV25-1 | CASSTWYEQYF
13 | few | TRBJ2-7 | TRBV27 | CASSASRFYEQYF
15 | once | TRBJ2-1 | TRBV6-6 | CASSYSGGVNNEQFF
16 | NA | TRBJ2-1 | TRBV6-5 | CASSSRLASSYNEQFF
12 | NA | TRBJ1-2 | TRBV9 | CASHTGIYGYTF
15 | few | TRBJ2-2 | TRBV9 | CASSPPGTGKGELFF
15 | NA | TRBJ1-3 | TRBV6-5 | CASSVNDRVGNTIYF
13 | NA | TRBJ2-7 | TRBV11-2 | CASSLIGSYEQYF
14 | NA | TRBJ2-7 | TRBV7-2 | CASSQERALSGQYF
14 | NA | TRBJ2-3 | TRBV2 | CASSVRASTDTQYF
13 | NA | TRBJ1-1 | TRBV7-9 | CASSYRTLKTAFF
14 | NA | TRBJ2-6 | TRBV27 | CASSRGVGANVLTF
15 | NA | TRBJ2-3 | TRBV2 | CASSPTISRWNTQYF
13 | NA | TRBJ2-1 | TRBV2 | CASSDGPGTEQFF
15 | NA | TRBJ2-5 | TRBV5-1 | CASSLKAGAEATQYF
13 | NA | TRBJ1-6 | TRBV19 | CASNLGPNSPLHF
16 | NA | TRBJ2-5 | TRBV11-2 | CASSLAQRRGRETQYF
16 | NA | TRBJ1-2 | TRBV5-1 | CASSFDRALTNYGYTF
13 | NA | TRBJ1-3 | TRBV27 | CASSTGFGNTIYF
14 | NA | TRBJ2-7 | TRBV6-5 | CASSYRGLAYEQYF
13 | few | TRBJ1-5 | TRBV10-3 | CAAQQTSNQPQHF
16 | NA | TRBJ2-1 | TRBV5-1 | CASSLVGGSSYNEQFF
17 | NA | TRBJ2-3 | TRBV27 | CASSWVNWGEGTDTQYF
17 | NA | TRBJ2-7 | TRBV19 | CASSIGVSGAPSYEQYF
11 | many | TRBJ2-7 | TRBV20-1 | CSASGPYEQYF
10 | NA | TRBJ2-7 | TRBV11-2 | CASGAYEQYF